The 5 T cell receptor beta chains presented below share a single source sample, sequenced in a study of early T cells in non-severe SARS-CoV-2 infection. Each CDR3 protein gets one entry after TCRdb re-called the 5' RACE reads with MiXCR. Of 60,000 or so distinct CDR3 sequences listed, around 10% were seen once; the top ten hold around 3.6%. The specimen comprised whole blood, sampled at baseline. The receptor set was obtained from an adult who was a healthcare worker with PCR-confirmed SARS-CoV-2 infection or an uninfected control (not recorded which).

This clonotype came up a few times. The CDR3 loop is CASSLTSDEQFF. The CDR3 bases are TGTGCCAGCAGCTTAACGTCGGATGAGCAGTTCTTC. This chain links TRBV7-3 with TRBJ2-1; no clear D gene. Germline V lookup: CDR1 SGHTA, CDR2 FQGTGA. This CDR3 has 12 amino acids. V was clipped by 0 bases and J by 8 bases, with 5 bases between them.

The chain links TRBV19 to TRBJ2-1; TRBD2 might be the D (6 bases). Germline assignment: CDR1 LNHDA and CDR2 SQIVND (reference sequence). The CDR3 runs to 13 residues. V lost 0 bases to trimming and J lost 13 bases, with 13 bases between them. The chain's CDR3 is CASSIEAGTDQFF. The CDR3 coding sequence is TGTGCCAGTAGTATAGAGGCGGGGACTGACCAGTTCTTC.

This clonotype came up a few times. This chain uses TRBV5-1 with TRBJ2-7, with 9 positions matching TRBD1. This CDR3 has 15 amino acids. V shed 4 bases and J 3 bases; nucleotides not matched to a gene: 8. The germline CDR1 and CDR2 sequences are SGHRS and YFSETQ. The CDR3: CASSPGTGNFYEQYF. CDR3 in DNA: TGCGCCAGCAGCCCCGGGACAGGGAATTTCTACGAGCAGTACTTC. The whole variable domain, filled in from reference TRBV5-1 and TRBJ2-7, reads KAGVTQTPRYLIKTRGQQVTLSCSPISGHRSVSWYQQTPGQGLQFLFEYFSETQRNKGNFPGRFSGRQFSNSRSEMNVSTLELGDSALYLCASSPGTGNFYEQYFGPGTRLTVT.

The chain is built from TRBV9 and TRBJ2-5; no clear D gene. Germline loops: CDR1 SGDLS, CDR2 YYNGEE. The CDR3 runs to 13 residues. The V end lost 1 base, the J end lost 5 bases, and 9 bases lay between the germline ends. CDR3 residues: CASSVRGQETQYF. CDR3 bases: TGTGCCAGCAGCGTACGTGGTCAGGAGACCCAGTACTTC.

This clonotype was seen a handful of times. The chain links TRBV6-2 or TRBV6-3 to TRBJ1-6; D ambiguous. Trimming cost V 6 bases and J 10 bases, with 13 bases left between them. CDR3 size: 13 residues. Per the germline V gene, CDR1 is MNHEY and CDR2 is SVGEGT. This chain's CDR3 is CASRPTEASPLHF. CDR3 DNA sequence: TGTGCCAGCAGGCCGACGGAGGCGTCACCCCTCCACTTT.